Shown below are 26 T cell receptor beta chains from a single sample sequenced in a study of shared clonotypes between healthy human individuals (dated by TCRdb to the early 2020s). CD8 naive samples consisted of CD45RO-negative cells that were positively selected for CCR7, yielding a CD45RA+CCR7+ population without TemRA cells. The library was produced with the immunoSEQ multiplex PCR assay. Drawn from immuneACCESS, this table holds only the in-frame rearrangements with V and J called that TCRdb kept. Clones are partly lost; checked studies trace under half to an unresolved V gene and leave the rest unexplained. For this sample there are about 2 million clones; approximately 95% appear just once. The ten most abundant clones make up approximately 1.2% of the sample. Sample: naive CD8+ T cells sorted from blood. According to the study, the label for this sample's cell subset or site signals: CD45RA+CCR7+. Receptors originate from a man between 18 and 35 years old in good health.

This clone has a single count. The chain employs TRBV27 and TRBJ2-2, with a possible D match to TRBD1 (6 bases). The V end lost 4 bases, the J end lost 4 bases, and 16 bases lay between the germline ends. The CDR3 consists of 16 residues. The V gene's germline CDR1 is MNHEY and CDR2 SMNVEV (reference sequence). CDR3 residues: CASSSQGPRGTGELFF. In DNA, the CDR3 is TGTGCCAGCAGTTCCCAGGGGCCCCGAGGCACCGGGGAGCTGTTTTTT.

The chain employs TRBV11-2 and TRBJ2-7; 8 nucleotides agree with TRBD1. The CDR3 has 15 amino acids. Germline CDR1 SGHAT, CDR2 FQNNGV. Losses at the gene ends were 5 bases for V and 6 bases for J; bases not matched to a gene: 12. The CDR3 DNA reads TGTGCCAGCAGCGGGCAACAGGGGGTTTCTCTCGAGCAGTACTTC. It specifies CASSGQQGVSLEQYF.

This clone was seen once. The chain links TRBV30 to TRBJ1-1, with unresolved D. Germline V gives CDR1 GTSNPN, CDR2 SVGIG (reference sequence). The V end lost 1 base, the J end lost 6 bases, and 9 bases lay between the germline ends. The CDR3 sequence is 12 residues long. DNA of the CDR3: TGTGCCTGGAGTGAAGGCTTCGCTGAAGCTTTCTTT. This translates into CAWSEGFAEAFF.

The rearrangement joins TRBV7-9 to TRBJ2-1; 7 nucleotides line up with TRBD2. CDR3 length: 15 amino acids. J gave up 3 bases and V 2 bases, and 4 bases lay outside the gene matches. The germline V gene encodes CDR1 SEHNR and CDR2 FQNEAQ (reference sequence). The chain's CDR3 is CASSLPAGIYNEQFF. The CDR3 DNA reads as TGTGCCAGCAGCTTACCAGCGGGAATCTACAATGAGCAGTTCTTC.

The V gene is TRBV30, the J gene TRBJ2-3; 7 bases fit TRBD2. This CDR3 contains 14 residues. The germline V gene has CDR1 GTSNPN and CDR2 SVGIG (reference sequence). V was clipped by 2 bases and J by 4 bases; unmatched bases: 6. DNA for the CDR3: TGTGCCTGGAGTCCGGGGAGCGGGGCAGATACGCAGTATTTT. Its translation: CAWSPGSGADTQYF. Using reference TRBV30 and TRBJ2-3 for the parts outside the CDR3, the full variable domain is SQTIHQWPATLVQPVGSPLSLECTVEGTSNPNLYWYRQAAGRGLQLLFYSVGIGQISSEVPQNLSASRPQDRQFILSSKKLLLSDSGFYLCAWSPGSGADTQYFGPGTRLTVL.

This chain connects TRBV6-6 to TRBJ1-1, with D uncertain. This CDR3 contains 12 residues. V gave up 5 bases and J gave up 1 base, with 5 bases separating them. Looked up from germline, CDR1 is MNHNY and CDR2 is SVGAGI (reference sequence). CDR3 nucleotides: TGTGCCAGCAGTCGAACGAACACTGAAGCTTTCTTT. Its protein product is CASSRTNTEAFF.

The CDR3 DNA follows: TGTGCCAGCAGTTTTTCTGTGACCGAGCAGTACTTC. Protein sequence: CASSFSVTEQYF. The chain combines TRBV28 with TRBJ2-7; D not certain. Germline V gives CDR1 MDHEN, CDR2 SYDVKM. The V and J ends lost 3 bases and 6 bases respectively, with 9 bases between them. The CDR3 is 12 residues long.

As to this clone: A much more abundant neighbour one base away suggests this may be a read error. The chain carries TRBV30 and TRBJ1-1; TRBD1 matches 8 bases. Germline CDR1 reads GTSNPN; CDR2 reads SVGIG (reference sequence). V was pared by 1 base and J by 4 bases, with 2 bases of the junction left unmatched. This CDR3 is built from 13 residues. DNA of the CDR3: TGTGCCTGGAGTGAACAGGGGGGCACTGAAGCTTTCTTT. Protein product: CAWSEQGGTEAFF. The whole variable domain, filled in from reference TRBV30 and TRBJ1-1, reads SQTIHQWPATLVQPVGSPLSLECTVEGTSNPNLYWYRQAAGRGLQLLFYSVGIGQISSEVPQNLSASRPQDRQFILSSKKLLLSDSGFYLCAWSEQGGTEAFFGQGTRLTVV.

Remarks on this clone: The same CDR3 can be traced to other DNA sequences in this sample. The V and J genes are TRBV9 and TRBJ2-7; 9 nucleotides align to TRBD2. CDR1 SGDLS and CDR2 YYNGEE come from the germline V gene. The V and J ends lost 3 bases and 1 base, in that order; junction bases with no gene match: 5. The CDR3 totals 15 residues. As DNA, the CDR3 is TGTGCCAGCAGCGAGACTAGCGGCTCTTCCTACGAGCAGTACTTC. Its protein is CASSETSGSSYEQYF.

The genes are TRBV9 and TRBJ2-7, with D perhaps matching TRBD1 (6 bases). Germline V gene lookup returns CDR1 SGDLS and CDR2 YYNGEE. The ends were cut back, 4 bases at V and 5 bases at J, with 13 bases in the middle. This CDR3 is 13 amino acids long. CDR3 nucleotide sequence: TGTGCCAGCAGCCATACAGGGACCCACGAGCAGTACTTC. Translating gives CASSHTGTHEQYF.

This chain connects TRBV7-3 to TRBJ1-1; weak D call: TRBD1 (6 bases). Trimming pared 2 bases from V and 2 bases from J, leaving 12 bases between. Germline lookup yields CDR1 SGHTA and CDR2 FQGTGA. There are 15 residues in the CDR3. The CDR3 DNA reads TGTGCCAGCAGCTTATATCCAGGGGCCAACACTGAAGCTTTCTTT. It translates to CASSLYPGANTEAFF.

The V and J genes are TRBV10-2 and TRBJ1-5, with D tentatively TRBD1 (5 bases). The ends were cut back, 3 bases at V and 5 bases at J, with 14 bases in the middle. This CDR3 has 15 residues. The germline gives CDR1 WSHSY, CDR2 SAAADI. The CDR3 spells CASSEDIGAYQPQHF. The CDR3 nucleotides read TGCGCCAGCAGTGAAGACATCGGGGCGTATCAGCCCCAGCATTTT.

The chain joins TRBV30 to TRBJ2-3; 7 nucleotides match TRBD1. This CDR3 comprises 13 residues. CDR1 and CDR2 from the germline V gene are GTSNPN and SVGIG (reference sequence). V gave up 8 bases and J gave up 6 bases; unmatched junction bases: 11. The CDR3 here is CARDEGAGDTQYF. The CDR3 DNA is TGTGCCCGGGACGAGGGGGCTGGGGATACGCAGTATTTT.

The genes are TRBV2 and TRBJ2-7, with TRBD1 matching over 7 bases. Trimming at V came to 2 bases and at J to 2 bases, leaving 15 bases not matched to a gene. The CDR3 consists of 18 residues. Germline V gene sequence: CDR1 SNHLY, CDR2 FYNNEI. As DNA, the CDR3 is TGTGCCAGCAGTGAATTAACCGTCGGCTGGGACAGAACCTACGAGCAGTACTTC. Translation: CASSELTVGWDRTYEQYF.

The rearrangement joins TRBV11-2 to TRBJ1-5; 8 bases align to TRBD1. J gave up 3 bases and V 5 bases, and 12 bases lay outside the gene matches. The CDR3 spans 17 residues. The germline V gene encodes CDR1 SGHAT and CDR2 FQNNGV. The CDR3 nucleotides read TGTGCCAGCAGCCCCCGGGACAGGAGAGGTGTCAATCAGCCCCAGCATTTT. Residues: CASSPRDRRGVNQPQHF.

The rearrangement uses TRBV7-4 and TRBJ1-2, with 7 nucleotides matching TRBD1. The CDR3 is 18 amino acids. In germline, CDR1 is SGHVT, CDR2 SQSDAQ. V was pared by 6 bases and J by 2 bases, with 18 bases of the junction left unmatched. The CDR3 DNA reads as TGTGCCAGCAGTACCCTCCTTGCTCCGGGACAGCGAAACTATGGCTACACCTTC. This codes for CASSTLLAPGQRNYGYTF.

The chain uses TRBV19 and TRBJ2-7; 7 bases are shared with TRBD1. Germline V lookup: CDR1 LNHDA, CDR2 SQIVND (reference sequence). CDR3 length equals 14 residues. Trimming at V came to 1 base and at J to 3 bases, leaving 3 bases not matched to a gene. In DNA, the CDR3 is TGTGCCAGTAGTATAGTGGCAGGGGGCTACGAGCAGTACTTC. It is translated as CASSIVAGGYEQYF.

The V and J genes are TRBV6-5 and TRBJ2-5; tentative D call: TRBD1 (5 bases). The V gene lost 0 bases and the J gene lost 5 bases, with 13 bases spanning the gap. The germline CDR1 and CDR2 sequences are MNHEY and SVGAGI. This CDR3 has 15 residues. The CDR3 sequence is CASSYSLGAVETQYF. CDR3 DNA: TGTGCCAGCAGTTACTCTCTAGGGGCAGTGGAGACCCAGTACTTC.

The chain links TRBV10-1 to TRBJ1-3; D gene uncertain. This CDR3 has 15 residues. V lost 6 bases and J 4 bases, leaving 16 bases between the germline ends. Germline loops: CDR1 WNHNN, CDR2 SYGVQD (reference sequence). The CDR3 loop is CASRITFGPGNTIYF. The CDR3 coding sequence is TGCGCCAGCAGAATTACCTTTGGTCCGGGAAACACCATATATTTT.

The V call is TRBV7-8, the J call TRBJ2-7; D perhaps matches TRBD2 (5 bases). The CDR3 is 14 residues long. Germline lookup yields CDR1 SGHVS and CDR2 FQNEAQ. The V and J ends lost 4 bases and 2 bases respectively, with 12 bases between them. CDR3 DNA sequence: TGTGCCAGCAGCTCTGTAACGGGGACCTACGAGCAGTACTTC. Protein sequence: CASSSVTGTYEQYF.

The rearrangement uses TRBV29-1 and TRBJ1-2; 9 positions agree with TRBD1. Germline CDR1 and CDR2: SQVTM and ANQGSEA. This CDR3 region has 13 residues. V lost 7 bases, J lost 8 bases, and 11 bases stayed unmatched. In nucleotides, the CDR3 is TGCAGCGCCAACGGACAGGGGATGCAAGGCTACACCTTC. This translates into CSANGQGMQGYTF.

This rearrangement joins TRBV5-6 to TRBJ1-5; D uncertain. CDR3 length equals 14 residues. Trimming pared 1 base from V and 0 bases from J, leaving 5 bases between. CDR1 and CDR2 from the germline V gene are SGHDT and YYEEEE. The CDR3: CASSLWVSNQPQHF. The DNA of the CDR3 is TGTGCCAGCAGCTTGTGGGTTAGCAATCAGCCCCAGCATTTT.

CDR3 in DNA: TGCGCCAGCAGCCCCGCCACTAGCGGGAGTAGAACCAAAAACATTCAGTACTTC. This codes for CASSPATSGSRTKNIQYF. The rearrangement joins TRBV4-3 to TRBJ2-4, with 11 nucleotides matching TRBD2. J lost 2 bases, V lost 4 bases, and 10 bases had no gene match. Germline V gene sequence: CDR1 LGHNA, CDR2 YSLEER. The CDR3 loop spans 18 amino acids.

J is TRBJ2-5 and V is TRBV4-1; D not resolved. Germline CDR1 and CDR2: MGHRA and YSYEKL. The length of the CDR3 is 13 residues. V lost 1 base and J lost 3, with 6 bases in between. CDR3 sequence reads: CASSQVVEETQYF. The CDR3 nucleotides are TGCGCCAGCAGCCAAGTGGTGGAAGAGACCCAGTACTTC.

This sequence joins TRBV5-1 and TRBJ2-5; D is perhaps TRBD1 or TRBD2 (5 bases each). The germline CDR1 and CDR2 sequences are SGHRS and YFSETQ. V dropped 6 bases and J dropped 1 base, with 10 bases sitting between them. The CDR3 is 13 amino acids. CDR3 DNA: TGCGCCAGCACTCGGGACGGCCAAGAGACCCAGTACTTC. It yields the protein CASTRDGQETQYF.

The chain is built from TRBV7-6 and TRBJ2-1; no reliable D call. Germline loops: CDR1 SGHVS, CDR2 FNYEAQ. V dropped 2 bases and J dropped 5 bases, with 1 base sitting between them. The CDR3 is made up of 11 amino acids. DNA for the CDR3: TGTGCCAGCAGCTTACACAATGAGCAGTTCTTC. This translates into CASSLHNEQFF.